This TCR beta chain came from a study of cytomegalovirus exposure and HLA in healthy donors. Despite likely unrecorded immune exposures, the donors were nominally healthy at the time of sampling. About this clone itself: Its antigen is not known.

Findings and limits, study-wide: Later genetic work tied a missense DCLRE1C variant to beta-chain V and J trimming.

V lost 0 bases, J lost 5 bases, and 5 bases stayed unmatched. The germline gives CDR1 SGHRS, CDR2 YFSETQ. The CDR3 loop spans 16 amino acids. The PCR made use of 60 Vbeta and 13 Jbeta primers. The authors' processing: In a later analysis, some 80 million unique TCR beta chains included roughly 11 million shared by two or more donors. TCRdb keeps only in-frame clones here, not all; method: immunoSEQ multiplex PCR. V and J calls and clone size come straight from that table; D and trimming were deduced from the DNA. This sample has some 140,000 clones, with 70% to 80% found just once. The chain carries TRBV5-1 and TRBJ2-2, with 9 nucleotides matching TRBD1. The TCR was taken from a man aged 25-40 years in good health and CMV-seropositive. The sample was PBMCs. CDR3 residues: CASSLGGGQGTGELFF. The CDR3 DNA sequence: TGCGCCAGCAGCTTGGGAGGCGGACAGGGGACCGGGGAGCTGTTTTTT.